The sequence of this T cell receptor beta chain was determined in a study of blood T cells in healthy people across ages. Study-wide results and limits: TCR beta diversity, measured per million T cells, fell in a roughly linear way with age.

The CDR3 loop spans 14 amino acids. Germline V gene data show CDR1 as LGHNA and CDR2 as YSLEER. V was trimmed by 3 bases and J by 2 bases, leaving 10 bases between them. Through a sample-barcoded 5' primer and a J-beta primer mix, a second PCR was run for roughly 7 to 11 cycles. The template-switch adaptor was a 5' adaptor with 12 random nucleotides. It tagged each cDNA molecule. TCRdb processed the 5' RACE reads anew with MiXCR; each CDR3 protein has one entry. The sample shows hundreds of thousands of distinct CDR3 sequences, 32% of them seen only once. Only a few counts were recorded for this clonotype. Its specificity is unknown. Healthy Caucasians from Russia aged about 6 to 100 served as donors.

Sequencing was carried out using blood. This sequence originates from a woman aged 80 or older in good health. The chain carries TRBV4-3 and TRBJ1-2; D is ambiguous. The CDR3 DNA reads TGCGCCAGCAGCCAGCGGACGGGAAACTATGGCTACACCTTC. It yields the protein CASSQRTGNYGYTF.